Listed here are 26 T cell receptor beta chains from one sample, sequenced in a study of cytomegalovirus exposure and HLA in healthy donors. This PCR relied on a set of 60 Vbeta primers and 13 Jbeta primers. Here immunoSEQ multiplex PCR was the method, and the copy in TCRdb shows in-frame clones only, minus some. The sample includes about 190,000 clones, 65% to 85% of them seen just once. The sequenced material came from PBMCs. These receptors originate from a woman under 30 in good health and CMV-seronegative.

V usage is TRBV7-9 and J usage is TRBJ2-3; D unclear. Germline V gives CDR1 SEHNR, CDR2 FQNEAQ (reference sequence). Trimming removed 5 bases at V and 0 bases at J, with 9 bases between. The CDR3 loop spans 14 amino acids. CDR3 protein: CASSPRASTDTQYF. The CDR3 bases are TGTGCCAGCAGCCCCCGCGCAAGCACAGATACGCAGTATTTT.

The chain recombines TRBV6-1 with TRBJ1-4, with a tentative D call TRBD1 (6 bases). Germline V lookup: CDR1 MNHNS, CDR2 SASEGT. V lost 6 bases and J lost 8, with 16 bases in between. CDR3 length: 14 amino acids. This chain's CDR3 is CASSIAGTSEKLFF. DNA for the CDR3: TGTGCCAGCAGCATTGCCGGGACAAGCGAAAAACTGTTTTTT.

The rearrangement links TRBV10-3 to TRBJ1-5; D not resolved. CDR1 and CDR2 (germline): ENHRY, SYGVKD. Trimming pared 7 bases from V and 2 bases from J, leaving 12 bases between. The CDR3 has 14 residues. The CDR3 nucleotides are TGTGCCATCACTTCAGAGGAGGGCAATCAGCCCCAGCATTTT. Translation: CAITSEEGNQPQHF.

Only a few counts were recorded for this clone. This CDR3 reads CASSLSPREGPYNEQFF. The CDR3 coding sequence is TGTGCCAGCAGTTTATCCCCGCGGGAGGGCCCCTACAATGAGCAGTTCTTC. The chain couples TRBV28 to TRBJ2-1, with 9 bases identical to TRBD2. The CDR3 has 17 residues. J was trimmed by 2 bases and V by 1 base; bases with no gene match: 6. Germline CDR1 MDHEN, CDR2 SYDVKM.

The chain uses TRBV5-1 and TRBJ1-6; a possible D gene is TRBD1 (5 bases). V lost 0 bases to trimming and J lost 6 bases, with 16 bases between them. Germline V gives CDR1 SGHRS, CDR2 YFSETQ. The CDR3 runs 17 residues. The CDR3: CASSLALGGEVNSPLHF. The CDR3 bases are TGCGCCAGCAGCTTGGCCCTTGGGGGGGAAGTTAATTCACCCCTCCACTTT.

CDR3 sequence: CASTLPDKSYEQYF. Here the CDR3 DNA reads TGTGCCAGCACCCTCCCGGACAAATCCTACGAGCAGTACTTC. V usage is TRBV28 and J usage is TRBJ2-7, with TRBD1 as a possible D gene (5 bases). The V end lost 7 bases, the J end lost 1 base, and 14 bases lay between the germline ends. Germline V gene data show CDR1 as MDHEN and CDR2 as SYDVKM. This CDR3 is built from 14 residues.

The CDR3 here is CASSYQRTYYNEQFF. In DNA, the CDR3 is TGTGCCAGTAGTTACCAGAGGACTTACTACAATGAGCAGTTCTTC. V usage is TRBV19 and J usage is TRBJ2-1, with D possibly TRBD2 on 5 matching bases. The CDR3 covers 15 residues. Trimming stripped 5 bases from V and 3 bases from J, with 14 bases between. The germline CDR1 and CDR2 sequences are LNHDA and SQIVND (reference sequence).

The chain links TRBV28 to TRBJ2-3; a possible D gene is TRBD1 (5 bases). Germline V gene sequence: CDR1 MDHEN, CDR2 SYDVKM. Trimming shortened V by 3 bases and J by 3 bases, and 7 bases separated the two germline ends. The length of the CDR3 is 13 residues. CDR3 residues: CASSFQGTDTQYF. For the CDR3, the DNA is TGTGCCAGCAGTTTCCAGGGAACAGATACGCAGTATTTT.

The chain links TRBV7-2 to TRBJ1-2; D possibly corresponds to TRBD1 (5 bases). Per the germline V gene, CDR1 is SGHTA and CDR2 is FQGNSA. Trimming shortened V by 5 bases and J by 4 bases, and 14 bases separated the two germline ends. This CDR3 comprises 14 residues. This CDR3 is CASSPGPESYGYTF. The CDR3 DNA follows: TGTGCCAGCAGCCCAGGGCCAGAATCCTATGGCTACACCTTC.

This rearrangement joins TRBV5-1 to TRBJ1-4, with TRBD1 matching 8 bases. The germline CDR1 and CDR2 sequences are SGHRS and YFSETQ. The CDR3 runs 16 residues. Losses at the gene ends were 4 bases for V and 3 bases for J; bases not matched to a gene: 8. The CDR3 reads CASSPGQARANEKLFF. The CDR3 bases are TGCGCCAGCAGCCCGGGACAGGCCAGGGCTAATGAAAAACTGTTTTTT.

The chain combines TRBV25-1 with TRBJ1-2, with 7 bases fitting TRBD1. The CDR3 totals 14 residues. CDR1 MGHDK and CDR2 SYGVNS come from the germline V gene. V shed 6 bases, J shed 7 bases, and the junction held 11 bases outside the gene matches. CDR3 loop: CASSATEGALGYTF. The CDR3 nucleotides are TGTGCCAGCAGCGCAACCGAGGGGGCTCTTGGCTACACCTTC.

The chain joins TRBV5-1 to TRBJ2-7, with a possible D match to TRBD2 (6 bases). V shed 0 bases and J shed 3 bases, with 16 bases lying between them. The CDR3 is made up of 16 amino acids. Germline assignment: CDR1 SGHRS and CDR2 YFSETQ. CDR3 protein: CASSLESLAINYEQYF. The CDR3, as DNA: TGCGCCAGCAGCTTGGAATCCCTAGCGATAAACTACGAGCAGTACTTC.

V gene TRBV28 combines with J gene TRBJ1-1, with 8 bases that match TRBD1. V lost 4 bases and J lost 2; bases outside the gene matches: 3. The V gene's germline CDR1 is MDHEN and CDR2 SYDVKM. CDR3 size: 14 residues. Written as DNA, the CDR3 is TGTGCCAGCAGTTCGGGACAGGTTAACACTGAAGCTTTCTTT. Protein sequence: CASSSGQVNTEAFF. The full variable domain, its missing parts supplied by reference TRBV28 and TRBJ1-1, is DVKVTQSSRYLVKRTGEKVFLECVQDMDHENMFWYRQDPGLGLRLIYFSYDVKMKEKGDIPEGYSVSREKKERFSLILESASTNQTSMYLCASSSGQVNTEAFFGQGTRLTVV.

The chain has TRBV9 and TRBJ2-3; 10 bases line up with TRBD2. CDR3 length equals 14 residues. Losses at the gene ends were 7 bases for V and 5 bases for J; bases not matched to a gene: 7. Looked up from germline, CDR1 is SGDLS and CDR2 is YYNGEE. The CDR3 region is CASCPSGSIDTQYF. DNA for the CDR3: TGTGCCAGCTGCCCTAGCGGGAGTATAGATACGCAGTATTTT.

There are a few counts of this clone. The rearrangement joins TRBV6-1 to TRBJ2-1; maybe TRBD2 (6 bases). Germline assignment: CDR1 MNHNS and CDR2 SASEGT. This CDR3 is built from 19 residues. V was cut by 1 base and J by 0 bases, with 19 bases left in between. The CDR3 sequence is CASSEGWGDLAGSYNEQFF. CDR3 DNA: TGTGCCAGCAGTGAAGGGTGGGGGGACTTAGCAGGCTCCTACAATGAGCAGTTCTTC.

The chain carries TRBV5-4 and TRBJ1-5; 8 positions agree with TRBD1. The CDR3 is 19 amino acids. The trim removed 3 bases at V and 6 bases at J, leaving 20 bases unmatched. From germline, CDR1 is SGHNT and CDR2 YYREEE (reference sequence). The CDR3 spells CASSSYKRQGTEGIQPQHF. CDR3 in DNA: TGTGCCAGCAGCTCCTATAAACGACAGGGGACGGAAGGAATTCAGCCCCAGCATTTT.

The chain carries TRBV27 and TRBJ2-7; 8 bases fit TRBD1. Germline trimming cut 8 bases from V and 0 bases from J; bases unmatched to any gene: 9. The CDR3 spans 15 residues. The germline V gene has CDR1 MNHEY and CDR2 SMNVEV (reference sequence). The CDR3 loop is CASHPIGQGSYEQYF. CDR3 nucleotides: TGTGCCAGCCACCCCATCGGACAGGGCTCCTACGAGCAGTACTTC.

The rearrangement uses TRBV10-3 and TRBJ1-2; TRBD1 aligns across 8 bases. V lost 3 bases and J lost 4; bases outside the gene matches: 4. The germline CDR1 and CDR2 sequences are ENHRY and SYGVKD. The CDR3 loop spans 14 amino acids. DNA of the CDR3: TGTGCCATCAGTGAAGGACAGGGTACCTATGGCTACACCTTC. This sequence encodes CAISEGQGTYGYTF.

The count of this clone is one. This sequence joins TRBV19 and TRBJ2-5; 7 positions agree with TRBD2. The length of the CDR3 is 14 residues. Germline V CDR1 and CDR2: LNHDA, SQIVND (reference sequence). Germline trimming cut 6 bases from V and 1 base from J; bases unmatched to any gene: 5. DNA of the CDR3: TGTGCCAGTAGACGAGCGGGACCCCAAGAGACCCAGTACTTC. As protein: CASRRAGPQETQYF.

V and J are TRBV29-1 and TRBJ1-2, with D unclear. Deletions cut 7 bases from V and 8 bases from J, with 11 bases between. Germline CDR1 reads SQVTM; CDR2 reads ANQGSEA. The CDR3 consists of 10 residues. In DNA, the CDR3 is TGCAGCGCCAACACGGAGGGCTACACCTTC. This translates into CSANTEGYTF.

The chain joins TRBV19 to TRBJ1-3; D might be TRBD1 (5 bases). The CDR3 sequence is 15 residues long. The germline V gene has CDR1 LNHDA and CDR2 SQIVND (reference sequence). Trimming shortened V by 3 bases and J by 4 bases, and 13 bases separated the two germline ends. CDR3 nucleotide sequence: TGTGCCAGTAGTATGTCGCAGGGTAACGGAAACACCATATATTTT. Translating gives CASSMSQGNGNTIYF. The variable domain in full, with the rest retrieved from reference TRBV19 and TRBJ1-3, is DGGITQSPKYLFRKEGQNVTLSCEQNLNHDAMYWYRQDPGQGLRLIYYSQIVNDFQKGDIAEGYSVSREKKESFPLTVTSAQKNPTAFYLCASSMSQGNGNTIYFGEGSWLTVV.

The V gene is TRBV28, the J gene TRBJ2-2; no firm D call. The CDR3 covers 15 residues. Per germline, CDR1 MDHEN and CDR2 SYDVKM. V lost 3 bases and J lost 6, with 14 bases in between. The CDR3 bases are TGTGCCAGCAGTTTTTATCGCGTGAAATCCGGGGAGCTGTTTTTT. This translates into CASSFYRVKSGELFF.

The chain couples TRBV9 to TRBJ2-7; D might be TRBD2 (7 bases). The CDR3 extends over 15 amino acids. Looked up from germline, CDR1 is SGDLS and CDR2 is YYNGEE. V was pared by 1 base and J by 3 bases, with 14 bases between. CDR3 bases: TGTGCCAGCAGCGTATCAGAGGGAGGGGGCTACGAGCAGTACTTC. Translated, it gives CASSVSEGGGYEQYF.

This clone was detected a few times. In nucleotides, the CDR3 is TGTGCCAGCAGCTCTCCCACGGGTGGGGTCAGGGTGAACTATGGCTACACCTTC. It codes for CASSSPTGGVRVNYGYTF. This sequence joins TRBV9 and TRBJ1-2, with D perhaps TRBD1 (5 bases). The CDR3 is 18 residues long. V was trimmed by 4 bases and J by 2 bases, leaving 24 bases between them. Germline CDR1 is SGDLS and CDR2 is YYNGEE. The full variable domain, rest sourced from reference TRBV9 and TRBJ1-2, is DSGVTQTPKHLITATGQRVTLRCSPRSGDLSVYWYQQSLDQGLQFLIQYYNGEERAKGNILERFSAQQFPDLHSELNLSSLELGDSALYFCASSSPTGGVRVNYGYTFGSGTRLTVV.

This chain connects TRBV5-8 to TRBJ1-5; 8 bases match TRBD1. From germline, CDR1 is SGHTS and CDR2 YDEGEE. V was clipped by 0 bases and J by 2 bases; unmatched bases: 7. The length of the CDR3 is 17 residues. This CDR3 is CASSLEDRVIGNQPQHF. In DNA, the CDR3 is TGTGCCAGCAGCTTGGAGGACAGGGTAATCGGCAATCAGCCCCAGCATTTT.

The CDR3 nucleotides read TGTGCCAGCAGTGCAACGGACAGTATGCTCTACGAGCAGTACTTC. Residues: CASSATDSMLYEQYF. The J gene is TRBJ2-5, the V gene TRBV25-1; a weak D match, TRBD1 (6 bases). The J call may be in error: the DNA end matches TRBJ2-7 better. CDR3 length: 15 amino acids. Per germline, CDR1 MGHDK and CDR2 SYGVNS.